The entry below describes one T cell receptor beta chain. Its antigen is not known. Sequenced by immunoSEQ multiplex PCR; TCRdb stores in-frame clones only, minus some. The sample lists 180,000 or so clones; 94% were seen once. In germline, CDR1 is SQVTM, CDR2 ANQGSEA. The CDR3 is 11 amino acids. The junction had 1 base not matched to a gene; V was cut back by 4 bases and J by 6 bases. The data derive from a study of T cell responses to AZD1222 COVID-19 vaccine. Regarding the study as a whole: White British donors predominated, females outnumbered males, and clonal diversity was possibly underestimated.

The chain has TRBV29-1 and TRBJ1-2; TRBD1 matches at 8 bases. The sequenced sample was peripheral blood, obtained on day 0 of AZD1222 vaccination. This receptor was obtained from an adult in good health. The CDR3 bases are TGCAGCGTTGCAGGGGGCCATGGCTACACCTTC. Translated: CSVAGGHGYTF.